This paragraph reports one T cell receptor beta chain. Approximately 30,000 T cell genomes (around 200 ng DNA) went into each sorted-subset replicate. Sequenced by immunoSEQ multiplex PCR; TCRdb stores in-frame clones only, minus some. The sample lists 980,000 or so clones, approximately 80% occurring once. Trimming took 4 bases from V and 1 from J, leaving 14 bases between them. Looked up from germline, CDR1 is SGHRS and CDR2 is YFSETQ. This CDR3 has 15 amino acids. This sample was included in a study of shared clonotypes between healthy human individuals. This clonotype originated in a man younger than 30 in good health. Specimen: memory CD4+ T cells sorted from blood. Subset denoted: CD45RA-negative fraction. The rearrangement links TRBV5-1 to TRBJ1-1; no clear D gene. The CDR3, as DNA: TGCGCCAGCAGCCCCTTTGGAACGGCGAACACTGAAGCTTTCTTT. It encodes CASSPFGTANTEAFF.